The entry below describes one T cell receptor beta chain. Here immunoSEQ multiplex PCR was the method, and the copy in TCRdb shows in-frame clones only, minus some. Altogether 250,000 to 300,000 clones are present, 85% being singletons, with the ten largest covering approximately 5%. The J segment lost 0 bases and the V segment lost 7 bases, leaving 6 bases of the junction unmatched. Germline V CDR1 and CDR2: MDHEN, SYDVKM. The CDR3 is 14 residues long. This sample is part of a study of blood T cell repertoires in COVID-19. The sequence was obtained from a man over 45 with active or convalescent COVID-19. The chain is built from TRBV28 and TRBJ2-7; TRBD1 matches 7 bases. Source material: peripheral blood. The CDR3 loop reads CASKATGPSYEQYF. For the CDR3, the DNA is TGTGCCAGCAAAGCGACAGGGCCCTCCTACGAGCAGTACTTC.